The present entry profiles one T cell receptor beta chain with its context. Its antigen is undetermined. Assay used: immunoSEQ multiplex PCR; TCRdb lists only in-frame clones, some missing. Here the sample spans around 4,000 clones, more than 60% being singletons. This CDR3 has 18 residues. Looked up from germline, CDR1 is SGDLS and CDR2 is YYNGEE. The ends were cut back, 0 bases at V and 2 bases at J, with 21 bases in the middle. This record comes from a study of CD8 T cell repertoires and HIV-1 epitope variants. As for the study in general: Separate wells received one of Twenty-five Gag or Nef variant peptides. Separate from the cultures, 1M uncultured T cells served as baseline. Autologous T cell-negative cells served as antigen-presenting cells in equal numbers.

The TCR was taken from a male donor with HIV. The sequenced material came from cultured CD8+ T cells derived from PBMCs. This chain uses TRBV9 with TRBJ2-7; possibly TRBD1 for D (6 bases). This CDR3 reads CASSVGGGGRDLAYEQYF. CDR3 nucleotide sequence: TGTGCCAGCAGCGTAGGAGGTGGGGGCAGGGACCTTGCCTACGAGCAGTACTTC.